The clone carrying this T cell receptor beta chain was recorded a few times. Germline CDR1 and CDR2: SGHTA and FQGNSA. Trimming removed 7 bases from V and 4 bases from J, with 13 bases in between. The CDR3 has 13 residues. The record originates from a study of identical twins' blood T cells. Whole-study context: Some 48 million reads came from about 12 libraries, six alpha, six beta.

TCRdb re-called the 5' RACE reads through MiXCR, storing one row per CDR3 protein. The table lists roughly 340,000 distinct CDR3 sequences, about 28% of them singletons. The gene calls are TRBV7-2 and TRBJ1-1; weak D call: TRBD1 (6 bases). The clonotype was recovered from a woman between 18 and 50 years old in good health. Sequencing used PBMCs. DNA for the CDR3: TGTGCCAGCAACCCAACAGGGAGCACTGAAGCTTTCTTT. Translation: CASNPTGSTEAFF.